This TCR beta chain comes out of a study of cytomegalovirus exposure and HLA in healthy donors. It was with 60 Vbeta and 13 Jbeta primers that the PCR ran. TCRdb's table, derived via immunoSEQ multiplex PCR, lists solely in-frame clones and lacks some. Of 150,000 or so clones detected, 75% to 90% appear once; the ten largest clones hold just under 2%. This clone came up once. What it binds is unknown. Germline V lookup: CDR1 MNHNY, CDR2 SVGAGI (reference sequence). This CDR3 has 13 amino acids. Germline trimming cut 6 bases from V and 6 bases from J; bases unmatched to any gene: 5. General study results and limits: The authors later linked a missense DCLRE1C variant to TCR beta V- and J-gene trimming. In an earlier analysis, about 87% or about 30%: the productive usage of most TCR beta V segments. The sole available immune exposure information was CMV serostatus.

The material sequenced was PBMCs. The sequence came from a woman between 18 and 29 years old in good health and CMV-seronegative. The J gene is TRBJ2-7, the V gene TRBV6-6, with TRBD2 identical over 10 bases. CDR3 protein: CASSPSGRVEQYF. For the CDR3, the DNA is TGTGCCAGCAGCCCTAGCGGGAGAGTCGAGCAGTACTTC.